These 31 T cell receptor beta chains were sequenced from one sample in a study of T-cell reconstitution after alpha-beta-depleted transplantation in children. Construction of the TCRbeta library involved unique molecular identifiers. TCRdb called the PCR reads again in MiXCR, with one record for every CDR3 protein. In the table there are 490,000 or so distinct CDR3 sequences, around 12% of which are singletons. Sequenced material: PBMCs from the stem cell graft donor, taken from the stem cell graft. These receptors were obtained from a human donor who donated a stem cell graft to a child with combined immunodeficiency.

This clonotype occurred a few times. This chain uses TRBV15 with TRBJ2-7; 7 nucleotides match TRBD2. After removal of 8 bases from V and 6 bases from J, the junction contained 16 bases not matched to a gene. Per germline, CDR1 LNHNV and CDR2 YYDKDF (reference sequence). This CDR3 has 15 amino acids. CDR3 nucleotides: TGTGCCACCGCACGCAGCGGGACCGGAGAGTCCGAGCAGTACTTC. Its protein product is CATARSGTGESEQYF.

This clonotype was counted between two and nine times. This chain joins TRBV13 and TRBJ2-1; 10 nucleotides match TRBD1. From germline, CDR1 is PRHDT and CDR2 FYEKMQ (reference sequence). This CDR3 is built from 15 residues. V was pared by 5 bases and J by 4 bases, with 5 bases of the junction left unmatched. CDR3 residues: CASSRGQGGYNEQFF. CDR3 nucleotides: TGTGCCAGCAGCCGAGGACAGGGGGGTTACAATGAGCAGTTCTTC.

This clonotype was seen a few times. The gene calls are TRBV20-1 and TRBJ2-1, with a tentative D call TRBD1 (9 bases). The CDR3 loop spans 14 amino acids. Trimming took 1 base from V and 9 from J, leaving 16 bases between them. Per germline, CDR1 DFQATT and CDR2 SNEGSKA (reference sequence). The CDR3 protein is CSARGGGTGFEQFF. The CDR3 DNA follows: TGCAGTGCTAGAGGCGGGGGGACAGGGTTTGAGCAGTTCTTC.

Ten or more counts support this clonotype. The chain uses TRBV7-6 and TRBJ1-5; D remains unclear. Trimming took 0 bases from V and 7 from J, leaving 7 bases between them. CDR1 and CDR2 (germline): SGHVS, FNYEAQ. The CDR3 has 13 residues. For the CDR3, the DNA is TGTGCCAGCAGCTTAGCGGAGGACCAGCCCCAGCATTTT. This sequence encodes CASSLAEDQPQHF.

DNA for the CDR3: TGCGCCAGCAAGAGCGGACTTTCATCGAACTATGGCTACACCTTC. Its protein product is CASKSGLSSNYGYTF. V gene TRBV5-1 combines with J gene TRBJ1-2; no clear D gene. CDR1 and CDR2 (germline): SGHRS, YFSETQ. The CDR3 is made up of 15 amino acids. Between the trimmed V and J ends, which lost 6 bases and 2 bases, there was a span of 17 bases.

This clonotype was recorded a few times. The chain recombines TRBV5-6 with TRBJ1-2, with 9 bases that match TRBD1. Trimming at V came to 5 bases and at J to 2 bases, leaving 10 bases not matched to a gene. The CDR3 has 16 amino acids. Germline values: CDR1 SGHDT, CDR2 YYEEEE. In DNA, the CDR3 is TGTGCCAGCAGGGGAGGACAGGGGTCACCAAACTATGGCTACACCTTC. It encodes CASRGGQGSPNYGYTF.

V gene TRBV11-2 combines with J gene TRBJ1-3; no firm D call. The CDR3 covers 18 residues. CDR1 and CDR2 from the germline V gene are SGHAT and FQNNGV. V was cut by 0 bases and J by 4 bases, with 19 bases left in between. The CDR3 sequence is CASSLDPPGPQRGNTIYF. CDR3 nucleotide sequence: TGTGCCAGCAGCTTAGACCCACCGGGTCCCCAGCGGGGAAACACCATATATTTT.

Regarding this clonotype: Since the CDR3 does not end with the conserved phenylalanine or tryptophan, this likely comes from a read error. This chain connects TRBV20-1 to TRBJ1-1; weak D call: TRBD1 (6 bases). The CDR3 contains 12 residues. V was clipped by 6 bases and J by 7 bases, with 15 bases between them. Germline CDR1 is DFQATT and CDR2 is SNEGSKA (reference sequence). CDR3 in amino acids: CSATTGFGEAFY. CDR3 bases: TGCAGTGCAACCACAGGGTTTGGTGAAGCTTTCTAT.

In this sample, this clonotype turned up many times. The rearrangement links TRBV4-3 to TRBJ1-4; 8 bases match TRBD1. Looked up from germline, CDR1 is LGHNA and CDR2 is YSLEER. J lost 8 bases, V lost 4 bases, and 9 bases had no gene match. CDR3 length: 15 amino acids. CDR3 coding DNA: TGCGCCAGCAGCCGCCGTGGCAGGGGGCGGGAAAAACTGTTTTTT. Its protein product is CASSRRGRGREKLFF.

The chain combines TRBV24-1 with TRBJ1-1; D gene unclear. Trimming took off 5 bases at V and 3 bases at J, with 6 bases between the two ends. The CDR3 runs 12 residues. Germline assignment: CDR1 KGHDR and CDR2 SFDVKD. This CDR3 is CATSAGDTEAFF. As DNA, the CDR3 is TGTGCCACCAGTGCTGGGGACACTGAAGCTTTCTTT.

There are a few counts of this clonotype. The CDR3 region has the DNA TGCGCCAGCAGCTTGGGACCCTACGACAGGGTGGACATTCAGTACTTC. This sequence encodes CASSLGPYDRVDIQYF. The chain is built from TRBV5-1 and TRBJ2-4, with 7 bases aligning to TRBD1. V gave up 0 bases and J gave up 8 bases; unmatched junction bases: 11. The germline CDR1 and CDR2 sequences are SGHRS and YFSETQ. The CDR3 spans 16 residues.

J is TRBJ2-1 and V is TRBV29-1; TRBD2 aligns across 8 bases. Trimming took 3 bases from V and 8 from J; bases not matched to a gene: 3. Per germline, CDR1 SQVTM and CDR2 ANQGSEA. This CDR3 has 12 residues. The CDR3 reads CSVDRGGDEQFF. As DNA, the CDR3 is TGCAGCGTTGACCGGGGGGGGGATGAGCAGTTCTTC.

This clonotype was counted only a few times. The CDR3 reads CSARVGQGIWKNIQYF. For the CDR3, the DNA is TGCAGTGCTAGGGTCGGACAGGGGATTTGGAAAAACATTCAGTACTTC. V gene TRBV20-1 combines with J gene TRBJ2-4; TRBD1 matches at 9 bases. In germline, CDR1 is DFQATT, CDR2 SNEGSKA (reference sequence). V shed 3 bases, J shed 4 bases, and the junction held 10 bases outside the gene matches. This CDR3 comprises 16 residues.

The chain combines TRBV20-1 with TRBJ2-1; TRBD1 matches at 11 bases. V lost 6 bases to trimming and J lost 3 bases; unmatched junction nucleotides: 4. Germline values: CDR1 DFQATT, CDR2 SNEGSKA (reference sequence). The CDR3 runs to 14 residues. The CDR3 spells CSARTGGDYNEQFF. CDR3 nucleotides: TGCAGTGCCAGGACAGGGGGCGACTACAATGAGCAGTTCTTC.

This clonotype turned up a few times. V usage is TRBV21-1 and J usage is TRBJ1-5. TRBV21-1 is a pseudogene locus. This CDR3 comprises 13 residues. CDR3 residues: CATSGRGNQPQHF. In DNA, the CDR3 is TGTGCCACCTCCGGGAGGGGCAATCAGCCCCAGCATTTT.

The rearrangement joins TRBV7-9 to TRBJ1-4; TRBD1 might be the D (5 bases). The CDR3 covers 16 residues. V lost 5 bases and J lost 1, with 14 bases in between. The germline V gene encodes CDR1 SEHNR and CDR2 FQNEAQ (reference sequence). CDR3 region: CASSLFGHLTNEKLFF. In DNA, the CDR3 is TGTGCCAGCAGCCTATTCGGACATCTAACTAATGAAAAACTGTTTTTT.

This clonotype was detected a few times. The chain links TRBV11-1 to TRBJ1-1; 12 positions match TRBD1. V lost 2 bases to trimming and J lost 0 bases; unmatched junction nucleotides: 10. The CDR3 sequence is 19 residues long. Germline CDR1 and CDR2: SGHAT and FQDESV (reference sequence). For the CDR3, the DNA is TGTGCCAGCAGCTTACGCGGGACAGGGGGCAAGGGGCTGAACACTGAAGCTTTCTTT. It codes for CASSLRGTGGKGLNTEAFF. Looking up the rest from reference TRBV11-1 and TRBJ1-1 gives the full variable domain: EAEVAQSPRYKITEKSQAVAFWCDPISGHATLYWYRQILGQGPELLVQFQDESVVDDSQLPKDRFSAERLKGVDSTLKIQPAELGDSAMYLCASSLRGTGGKGLNTEAFFGQGTRLTVV.

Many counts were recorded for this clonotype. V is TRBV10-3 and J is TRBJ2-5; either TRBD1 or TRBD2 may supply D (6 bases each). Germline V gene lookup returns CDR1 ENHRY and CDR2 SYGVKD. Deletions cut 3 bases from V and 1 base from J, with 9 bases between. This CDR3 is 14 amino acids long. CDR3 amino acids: CAISDGGLQETQYF. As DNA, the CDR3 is TGTGCCATCAGTGATGGGGGGCTCCAAGAGACCCAGTACTTC.

CDR3 sequence reads: CASSYSTTHRYNEQFF. In DNA, the CDR3 is TGTGCCAGCAGTTACTCGACAACCCACCGCTACAATGAGCAGTTCTTC. The gene calls are TRBV6-2 or TRBV6-3 and TRBJ2-1; D unresolved. Per germline, CDR1 MNHEY and CDR2 SVGEGT. The CDR3 has 16 residues. V was clipped by 0 bases and J by 3 bases, with 12 bases between them.

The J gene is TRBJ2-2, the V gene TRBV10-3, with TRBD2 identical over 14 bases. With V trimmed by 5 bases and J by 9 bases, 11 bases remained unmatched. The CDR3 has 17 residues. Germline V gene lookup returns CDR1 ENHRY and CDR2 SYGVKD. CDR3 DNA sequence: TGTGCCATCAGTTCGGGACTAGCGGGAGCGGTACACCGGGAGCTGTTTTTT. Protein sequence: CAISSGLAGAVHRELFF.

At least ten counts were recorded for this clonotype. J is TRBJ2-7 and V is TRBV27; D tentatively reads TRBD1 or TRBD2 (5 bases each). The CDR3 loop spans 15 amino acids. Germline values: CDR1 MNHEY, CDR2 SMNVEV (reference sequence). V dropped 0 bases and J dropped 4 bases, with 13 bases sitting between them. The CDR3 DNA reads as TGTGCCAGCAGTTTATCAGGGGACGATCTGTACGAGCAGTACTTC. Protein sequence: CASSLSGDDLYEQYF.

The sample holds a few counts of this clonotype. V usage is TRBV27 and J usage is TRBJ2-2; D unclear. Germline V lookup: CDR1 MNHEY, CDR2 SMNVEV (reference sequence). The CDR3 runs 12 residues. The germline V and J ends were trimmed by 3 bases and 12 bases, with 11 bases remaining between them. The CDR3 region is CASSFLSGKLFF. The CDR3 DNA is TGTGCCAGCAGTTTTTTGAGTGGAAAGCTGTTTTTT.

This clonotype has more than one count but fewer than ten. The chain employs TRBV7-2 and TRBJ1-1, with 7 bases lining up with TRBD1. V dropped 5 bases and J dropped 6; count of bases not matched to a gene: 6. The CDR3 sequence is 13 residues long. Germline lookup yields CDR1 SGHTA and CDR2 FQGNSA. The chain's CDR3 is CASSGRQGPEAFF. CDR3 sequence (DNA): TGTGCCAGCAGCGGAAGACAGGGCCCTGAAGCTTTCTTT. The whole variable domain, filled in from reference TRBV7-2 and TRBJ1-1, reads GAGVSQSPSNKVTEKGKDVELRCDPISGHTALYWYRQSLGQGLEFLIYFQGNSAPDKSGLPSDRFSAERTGGSVSTLTIQRTQQEDSAVYLCASSGRQGPEAFFGQGTRLTVV.

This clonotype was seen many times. For the CDR3, the DNA is TGTGCCACCAGTGATCCCAACTACGAGCAGTACTTC. Translating gives CATSDPNYEQYF. The chain has TRBV24-1 and TRBJ2-7, with D uncertain. V was pared by 3 bases and J by 3 bases, with 5 bases between. Germline V gives CDR1 KGHDR, CDR2 SFDVKD. The length of the CDR3 is 12 residues.

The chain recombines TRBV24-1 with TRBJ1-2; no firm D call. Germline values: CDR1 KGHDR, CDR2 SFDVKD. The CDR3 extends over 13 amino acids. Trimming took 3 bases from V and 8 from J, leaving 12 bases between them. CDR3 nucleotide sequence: TGTGCCACCAGTGATACCGTTGCGTCCGGCTACACCTTC. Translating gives CATSDTVASGYTF.

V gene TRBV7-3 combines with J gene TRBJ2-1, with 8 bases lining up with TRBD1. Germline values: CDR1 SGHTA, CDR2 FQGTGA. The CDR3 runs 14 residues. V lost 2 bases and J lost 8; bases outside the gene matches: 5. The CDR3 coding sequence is TGTGCCAGCAGCTTACAGGGGGCGCAGGATGAGCAGTTCTTC. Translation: CASSLQGAQDEQFF.

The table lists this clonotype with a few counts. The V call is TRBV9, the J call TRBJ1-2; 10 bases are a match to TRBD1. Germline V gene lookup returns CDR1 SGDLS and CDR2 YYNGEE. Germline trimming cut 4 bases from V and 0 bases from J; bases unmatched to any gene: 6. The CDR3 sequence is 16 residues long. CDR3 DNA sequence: TGTGCCAGCAGCCATGACAGGGGGCATCCTAACTATGGCTACACCTTC. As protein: CASSHDRGHPNYGYTF.

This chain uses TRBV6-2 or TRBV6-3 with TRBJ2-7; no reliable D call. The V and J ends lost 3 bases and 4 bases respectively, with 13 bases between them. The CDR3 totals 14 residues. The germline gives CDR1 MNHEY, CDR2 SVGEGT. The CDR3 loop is CASSYDGRDYEQYF. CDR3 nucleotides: TGTGCCAGCAGTTATGACGGCCGAGATTACGAGCAGTACTTC.

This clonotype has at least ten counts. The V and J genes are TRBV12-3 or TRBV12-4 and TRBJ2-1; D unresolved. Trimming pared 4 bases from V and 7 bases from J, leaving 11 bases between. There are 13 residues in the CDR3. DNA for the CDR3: TGTGCCAGCAGTTATGAAGGATGGAATGAGCAGTTCTTC. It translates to CASSYEGWNEQFF.

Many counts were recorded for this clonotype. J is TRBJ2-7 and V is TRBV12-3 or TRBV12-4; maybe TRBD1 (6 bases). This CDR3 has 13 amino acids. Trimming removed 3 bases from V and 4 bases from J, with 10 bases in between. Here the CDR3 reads CASSLDSRYEQYF. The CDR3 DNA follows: TGTGCCAGCAGTTTGGACAGTAGGTACGAGCAGTACTTC.

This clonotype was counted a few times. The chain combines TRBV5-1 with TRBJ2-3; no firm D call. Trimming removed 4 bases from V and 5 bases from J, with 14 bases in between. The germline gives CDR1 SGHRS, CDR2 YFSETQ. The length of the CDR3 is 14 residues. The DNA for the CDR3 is TGCGCCAGCAGCCTCTCCGAGCTCCGAGATACGCAGTATTTT. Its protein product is CASSLSELRDTQYF.